The 11 T cell receptor beta chains given below trace back to one sample, sequenced in a study of T cell responses to AZD1222 COVID-19 vaccine (dated by TCRdb to 2020 to 2022). Library preparation employed the immunoSEQ multiplex PCR assay. The table comes from immuneACCESS by way of TCRdb, which keeps in-frame sequences with V and J called. Part of the clones is missing from these tables; in studies checked, under half for an unresolved V gene and the rest for unknown reasons. Across this sample there are 80,000 to 85,000 clones, with less than 95% seen only once. More than 7.5% of the sample rests with the top ten. Explained via the paper, the time point label denotes: about 28 days (+/-7) after the second vaccine dose. The sequences come from peripheral blood, collected 28 days after the second AZD1222 dose. Source of these receptors: an adult who received the AZD1222 COVID-19 vaccine.

The V gene is TRBV28, the J gene TRBJ2-5, with 9 bases aligning to TRBD1. The CDR3 is made up of 14 amino acids. Germline CDR1 is MDHEN and CDR2 is SYDVKM. Germline trimming cut 4 bases from V and 3 bases from J; bases unmatched to any gene: 3. DNA for the CDR3: TGTGCCAGCAGTTCGGGACAGGGAGAAGAGACCCAGTACTTC. Protein sequence: CASSSGQGEETQYF.

J is TRBJ2-5 and V is TRBV12-3 or TRBV12-4; unclear D gene. This CDR3 comprises 13 residues. V lost 7 bases and J lost 10, with 19 bases in between. The CDR3 DNA is TGTGCCAGCACCACGGATAGCCCTCGGAGCCAGTACTTC. Translation: CASTTDSPRSQYF.

The table lists this clone with a few counts. This sequence joins TRBV27 and TRBJ1-5, with D perhaps TRBD1 (5 bases). Trimming cost V 8 bases and J 10 bases, with 12 bases left between them. This CDR3 spans 11 amino acids. Per germline, CDR1 MNHEY and CDR2 SMNVEV (reference sequence). CDR3 nucleotide sequence: TGTGCCAGCGGCTTTCAGGGTCCCCAGCATTTT. It codes for CASGFQGPQHF.

The CDR3 DNA is TGCAGCGTGGGGGGGAGTTATACGCAGTATTTT. Protein product: CSVGGSYTQYF. The chain recombines TRBV29-1 with TRBJ2-3, with TRBD2 identical over 7 bases. After removal of 6 bases from V and 7 bases from J, the junction contained 4 bases not matched to a gene. Germline-derived CDR1 and CDR2 are SQVTM and ANQGSEA. This CDR3 contains 11 residues.

V is TRBV5-1 and J is TRBJ2-5; possible D gene TRBD2, 6 bases. This CDR3 has 15 amino acids. Germline V gene sequence: CDR1 SGHRS, CDR2 YFSETQ. The V end lost 0 bases, the J end lost 4 bases, and 13 bases lay between the germline ends. This CDR3 reads CASSLGEAGSETQYF. As DNA, the CDR3 is TGCGCCAGCAGCTTGGGTGAGGCGGGATCAGAGACCCAGTACTTC.

This chain links TRBV9 with TRBJ2-4; a possible D gene is TRBD1 (6 bases). V lost 4 bases to trimming and J lost 9 bases, with 23 bases between them. Germline V gives CDR1 SGDLS, CDR2 YYNGEE. CDR3 length equals 16 residues. The CDR3 loop is CASSPGHGQLALIQYF. The CDR3 DNA reads as TGTGCCAGCAGCCCCGGTCACGGACAGCTGGCCCTCATTCAGTACTTC. The full variable domain, rest sourced from reference TRBV9 and TRBJ2-4, is DSGVTQTPKHLITATGQRVTLRCSPRSGDLSVYWYQQSLDQGLQFLIQYYNGEERAKGNILERFSAQQFPDLHSELNLSSLELGDSALYFCASSPGHGQLALIQYFGAGTRLSVL.

This chain links TRBV6-2 or TRBV6-3 with TRBJ2-3, with TRBD1 matching 8 bases. This CDR3 has 16 amino acids. CDR1 is MNHEY and CDR2 is SVGEGT in the germline V gene. The V gene end was trimmed by 0 bases and the J gene end by 6 bases; junction bases not matched to a gene: 8. CDR3 bases: TGTGCCAGCAGTTACTCGGGCAGGGGGCATCTGGATACGCAGTATTTT. The encoded protein is CASSYSGRGHLDTQYF.

The chain joins TRBV18 to TRBJ2-7, with D unresolved. Germline lookup yields CDR1 KGHSH and CDR2 LQKENI. The V end was cut by 3 bases, the J end by 2 bases, with 11 bases between. The CDR3 contains 14 residues. Here the CDR3 DNA reads TGTGCCAGCTCACCGGGCCAACAACCCTACGAGCAGTACTTC. Translation: CASSPGQQPYEQYF.

The chain combines TRBV5-1 with TRBJ2-5; the D is unclear. With 0 bases removed from V and 6 bases from J, the gap between germline ends came to 9 bases. The CDR3 is made up of 13 amino acids. Germline CDR1 is SGHRS and CDR2 is YFSETQ. The CDR3 here is CASSLEGRQTQYF. The CDR3 region has the DNA TGCGCCAGCAGCTTGGAGGGTAGGCAGACCCAGTACTTC. Full variable domain (rest looked up from reference TRBV5-1 and TRBJ2-5): KAGVTQTPRYLIKTRGQQVTLSCSPISGHRSVSWYQQTPGQGLQFLFEYFSETQRNKGNFPGRFSGRQFSNSRSEMNVSTLELGDSALYLCASSLEGRQTQYFGPGTRLLVL.

The chain employs TRBV10-3 and TRBJ1-4, with D hard to call. This CDR3 contains 13 residues. Germline V CDR1 and CDR2: ENHRY, SYGVKD. V was shortened by 3 bases and J by 8 bases, with 10 bases between the two germline ends. CDR3 region: CAISDLNVEKLFF. In nucleotides, the CDR3 is TGTGCCATCAGTGATTTAAACGTGGAAAAACTGTTTTTT.

V gene TRBV7-9 combines with J gene TRBJ2-7; TRBD1 aligns across 12 bases. With 4 bases clipped from V and 6 bases from J, the junction kept 10 bases outside the gene matches. This CDR3 is 16 amino acids long. The germline V gene encodes CDR1 SEHNR and CDR2 FQNEAQ (reference sequence). The CDR3 sequence: CASSSPLGQGALEQYF. The CDR3 DNA follows: TGTGCCAGCAGCTCCCCCCTGGGACAGGGGGCTCTCGAGCAGTACTTC.